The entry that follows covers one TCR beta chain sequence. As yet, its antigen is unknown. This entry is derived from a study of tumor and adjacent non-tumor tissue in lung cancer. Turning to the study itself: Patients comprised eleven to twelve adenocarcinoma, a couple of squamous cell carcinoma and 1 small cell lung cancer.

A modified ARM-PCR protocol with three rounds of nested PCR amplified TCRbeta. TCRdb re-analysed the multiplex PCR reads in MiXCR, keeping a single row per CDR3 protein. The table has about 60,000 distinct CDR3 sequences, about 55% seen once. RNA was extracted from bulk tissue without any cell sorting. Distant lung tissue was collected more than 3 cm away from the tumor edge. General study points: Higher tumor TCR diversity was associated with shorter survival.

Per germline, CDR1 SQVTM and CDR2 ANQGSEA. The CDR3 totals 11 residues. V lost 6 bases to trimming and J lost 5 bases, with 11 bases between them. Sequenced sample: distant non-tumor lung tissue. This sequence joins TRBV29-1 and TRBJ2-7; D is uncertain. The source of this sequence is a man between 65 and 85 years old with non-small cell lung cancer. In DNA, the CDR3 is TGCAGCGTCCTGACATGCAACGAGCAGTACTTC. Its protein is CSVLTCNEQYF.